These T cell receptor beta chains were read from a single sample in a study of identical twins. TCRdb redid the calling of the 5' RACE reads with MiXCR, one entry per CDR3 protein. Among under 450,000 distinct CDR3 sequences, approximately 18% were seen once, and the ten largest hold 12%. Material: naive T cells sorted from blood. These TCRs come from a man aged 45-65 years in good health. CDR3s leave out the opening cysteine and the closing phenylalanine or tryptophan. Some rows have no size entry. The others give once, few or many, or a class for an expanded clone.

J gene	V gene	clone size	CDR3 protein
TRBJ2-5	TRBV29-1	many	SALGTNQETQY
TRBJ2-7	TRBV7-2	NA	ASSLRGGAGREQY
TRBJ1-2	TRBV10-3	many	AISGDRGRDGYT
TRBJ2-4	TRBV7-9	NA	ASSEQGAIAKNIQY
TRBJ2-3	TRBV12-3/TRBV12-4	NA	ASSYRDGTDTQY
TRBJ2-3	TRBV5-6	many	ASSWGLTLPDTQY
TRBJ2-7	TRBV7-8	once	ASSSLRAGLYEQY
TRBJ2-3	TRBV7-2	few	ASSFSGKETYTQY
TRBJ2-1	TRBV15	many	ATSRGDSEQF
TRBJ2-6	TRBV12-3/TRBV12-4	NA	ASTTWDSYYSGANVLT
TRBJ2-1	TRBV5-6	few	ASSPRAGVDYNEQF
TRBJ2-3	TRBV6-1	few	ASSPGLAGGPLSTDTQY
TRBJ2-5	TRBV12-3/TRBV12-4	many	ASGEAGSRETQY
TRBJ2-5	TRBV5-1	NA	ASSLIGQVARGSETQY
TRBJ1-5	TRBV15	many	ATSRDYRTGSLYGNQPQH
TRBJ1-1	TRBV7-8	NA	ASSPGTGPNTEAF
TRBJ2-5	TRBV28	NA	ASSFGLAGGETQY
TRBJ2-7	TRBV7-9	NA	ACGRNSYEQY
TRBJ2-1	TRBV7-9	many	ASSRAGASATYNEQF
TRBJ2-2	TRBV4-2	few	ASSQVAKTGVTGELF
TRBJ2-7	TRBV4-2	NA	ASSQDAGGHKTYEQY
TRBJ2-1	TRBV20-1	NA	SARDGGREQF
TRBJ2-1	TRBV10-3	NA	AISDREGGGEQF
TRBJ2-7	TRBV20-1	few	SVRTSGSGEYEQY
TRBJ2-2	TRBV29-1	many	SVDRGTGELF